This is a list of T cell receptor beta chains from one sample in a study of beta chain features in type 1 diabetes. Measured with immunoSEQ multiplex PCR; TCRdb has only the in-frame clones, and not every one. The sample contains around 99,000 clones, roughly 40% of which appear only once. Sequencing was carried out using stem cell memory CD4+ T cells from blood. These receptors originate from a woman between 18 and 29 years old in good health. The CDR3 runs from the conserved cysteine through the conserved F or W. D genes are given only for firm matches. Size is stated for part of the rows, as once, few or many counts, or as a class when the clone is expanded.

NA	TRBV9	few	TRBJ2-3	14	CASSVGHEAHTQYF	TGTGCCAGCAGCGTGGGGCATGAAGCCCATACGCAGTATTTT
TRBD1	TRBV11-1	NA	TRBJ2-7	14	CASRRTGSSYEQYF	TGTGCCAGCAGGAGGACAGGGAGCTCCTACGAGCAGTACTTC
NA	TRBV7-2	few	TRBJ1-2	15	CASSLDSRILYGYTF	TGTGCCAGCAGCTTGGACAGTCGGATTCTCTATGGCTACACCTTC
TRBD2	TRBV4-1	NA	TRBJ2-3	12	CASSHRDYRMYF	TGCGCCAGCAGCCACCGGGACTACCGCATGTATTTT
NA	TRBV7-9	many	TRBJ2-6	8	CAGGLTAF	TGTGCCGGGGGACTCACGGCTTTC
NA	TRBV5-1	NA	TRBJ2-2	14	CASSEGDGTGELFF	TGCGCCAGCAGCGAAGGGGATGGCACCGGGGAGCTGTTTTTT
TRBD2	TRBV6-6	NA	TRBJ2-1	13	CASSPSGRNEQFF	TGTGCCAGCAGCCCCAGCGGGAGGAATGAGCAGTTCTTC
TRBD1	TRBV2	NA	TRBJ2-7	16	CASSDPPGQGDYEQYF	TGTGCCAGCAGTGACCCGCCTGGACAGGGCGACTACGAGCAGTACTTC
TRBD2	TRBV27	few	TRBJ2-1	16	CASNFRLAVTYNEQFF	TGTGCCAGCAATTTCCGACTAGCGGTTACCTACAATGAGCAGTTCTTC
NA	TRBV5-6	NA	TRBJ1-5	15	CASSHSGGYNQPQHF	TGTGCCAGCAGCCATTCCGGCGGCTACAATCAGCCCCAGCATTTT
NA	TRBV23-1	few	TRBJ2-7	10	CASTTYEQYF	TGCGCCAGCACCACATACGAGCAGTACTTC
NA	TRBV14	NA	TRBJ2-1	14	CASSQDFRVREQFF	TGTGCCAGCAGCCAAGACTTCAGGGTCCGGGAGCAGTTCTTC
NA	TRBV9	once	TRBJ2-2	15	CASSVVPAGTGELFF	TGTGCCAGCAGCGTAGTGCCCGCCGGGACCGGGGAGCTGTTTTTT
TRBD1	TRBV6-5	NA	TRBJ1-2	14	CASFSPGTGPGYTF	TGTGCCAGCTTCTCTCCCGGGACAGGGCCCGGCTACACCTTC
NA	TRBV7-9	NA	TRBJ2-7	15	CASSLGAAPDYEQYF	TGTGCCAGCAGCTTAGGGGCCGCTCCAGACTACGAGCAGTACTTC
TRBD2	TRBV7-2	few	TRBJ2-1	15	CASRRTSGHYNEQFF	TGTGCCAGCAGACGTACTAGCGGGCACTACAATGAGCAGTTCTTC
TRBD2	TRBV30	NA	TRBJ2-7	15	CAWTSIGGRTREQYF	TGTGCCTGGACTTCGATTGGCGGGAGGACTCGGGAGCAGTACTTC
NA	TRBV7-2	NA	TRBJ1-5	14	CASSSDGAISPRDF	TGTGCCAGCAGCTCGGACGGAGCAATCAGCCCCAGGGATTTT
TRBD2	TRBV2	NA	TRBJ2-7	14	CASTPSGFTYEQYF	TGTGCCAGCACCCCTAGCGGATTCACCTACGAGCAGTACTTC
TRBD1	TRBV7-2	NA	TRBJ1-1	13	CASSSGQGTEAFF	TGTGCCAGCAGCTCTGGACAGGGCACTGAAGCTTTCTTT
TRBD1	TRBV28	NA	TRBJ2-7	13	CASRTGGIYEQYF	TGTGCCAGCAGGACAGGGGGCATCTACGAGCAGTACTTC
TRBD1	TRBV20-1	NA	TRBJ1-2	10	CSALRRDSHF	TGCAGTGCTCTTAGACGGGACAGCCACTTC
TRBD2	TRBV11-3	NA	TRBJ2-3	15	CASSRLAGSTDTQYF	TGTGCCAGCAGCAGACTAGCGGGGAGCACAGATACGCAGTATTTT
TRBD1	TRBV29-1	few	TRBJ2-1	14	CSVRFRDSYNEQFF	TGCAGCGTGAGGTTCCGGGACAGCTACAATGAGCAGTTCTTC
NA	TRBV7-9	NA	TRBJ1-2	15	CASSLDGLANYGYTF	TGTGCCAGCAGCTTAGACGGTCTTGCTAACTATGGCTACACCTTC
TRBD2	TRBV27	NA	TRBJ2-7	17	CASSSRLAGGITYEQYF	TGTGCCAGCAGTTCCAGACTAGCGGGCGGGATAACCTACGAGCAGTACTTC
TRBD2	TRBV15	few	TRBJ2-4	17	CATSRPPVLAGPNIQYF	TGTGCCACCAGCAGGCCCCCTGTACTAGCGGGGCCAAACATTCAGTACTTC